This TCR beta chain was recorded in a study of blood T cell repertoires in COVID-19. Study information: Sources were T cells, B-cell-depleted T cells, or PBMCs; the material itself was cDNA or gDNA.

V lost 6 bases and J lost 3; bases outside the gene matches: 5. CDR3 size: 14 residues. Germline assignment: CDR1 MNHEY and CDR2 SVGAGI. Using immunoSEQ multiplex PCR, the repertoire was profiled, and TCRdb retains in-frame clones only, with some absent. The profile shows hundreds of thousands of clones, just over 85% of them singletons. The chain employs TRBV6-5 and TRBJ2-7; TRBD2 aligns across 10 bases. The sequencing sample was made of peripheral blood. This receptor was taken from a woman aged 30 to 39 with active or convalescent COVID-19. The DNA of the CDR3 is TGTGCCAGCAGCACTAGCGGGATGTTCTACGAGCAGTACTTC. This translates into CASSTSGMFYEQYF.